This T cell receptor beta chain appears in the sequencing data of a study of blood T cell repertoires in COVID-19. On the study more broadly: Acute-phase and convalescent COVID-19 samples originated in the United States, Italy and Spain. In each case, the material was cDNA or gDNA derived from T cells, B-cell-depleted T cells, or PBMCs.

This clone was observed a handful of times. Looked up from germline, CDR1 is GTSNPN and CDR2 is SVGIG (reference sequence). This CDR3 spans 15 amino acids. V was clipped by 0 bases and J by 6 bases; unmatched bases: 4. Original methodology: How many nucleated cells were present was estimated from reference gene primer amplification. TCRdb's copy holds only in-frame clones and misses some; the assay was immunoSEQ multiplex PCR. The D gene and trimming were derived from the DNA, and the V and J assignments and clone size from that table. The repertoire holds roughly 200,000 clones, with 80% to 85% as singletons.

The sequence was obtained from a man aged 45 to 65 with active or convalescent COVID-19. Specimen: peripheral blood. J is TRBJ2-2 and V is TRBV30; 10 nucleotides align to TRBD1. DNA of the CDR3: TGTGCCTGGAGTGTAGGGACAGGGGTTCCCGGGGAGCTGTTTTTT. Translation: CAWSVGTGVPGELFF.